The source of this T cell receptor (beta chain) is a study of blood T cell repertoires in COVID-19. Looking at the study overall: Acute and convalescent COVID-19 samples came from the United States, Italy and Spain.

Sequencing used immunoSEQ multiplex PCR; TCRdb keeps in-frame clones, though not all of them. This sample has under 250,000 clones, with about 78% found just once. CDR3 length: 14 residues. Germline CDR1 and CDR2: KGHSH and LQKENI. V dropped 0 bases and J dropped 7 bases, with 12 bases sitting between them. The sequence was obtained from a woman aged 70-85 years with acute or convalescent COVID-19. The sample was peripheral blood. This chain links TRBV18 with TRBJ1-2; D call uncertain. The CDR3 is CASSPPNLEGGYTF. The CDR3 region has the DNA TGTGCCAGCTCACCACCTAACTTAGAGGGTGGCTACACCTTC.